What follows is one TCR beta chain and its context. V was clipped by 0 bases and J by 4 bases, with 4 bases between them. Germline V gene sequence: CDR1 SGHKS, CDR2 YYEKEE (reference sequence). The CDR3 has 12 residues. With MiXCR, TCRdb reprocessed the PCR reads. The sample yields approximately 16,000 clones, under 40% seen once. The data originate from a study of metastatic and nonmetastatic thyroid tumors. About the study: Thyroid patients, malignant and benign, had repertoires compared across blood and tumor or nodule tissue.

All patients were treatment-naive before thyroid surgery. Sequencing was performed on tumor tissue. The V and J genes are TRBV5-5 and TRBJ1-1; D is uncertain. This clonotype originated in a male donor with papillary thyroid cancer or a benign thyroid nodule (not recorded which). Some clones in this sample may be carry-over from other donors' samples. The DNA for the CDR3 is TGTGCCAGCAGCTTGGGTCTCACTGAAGCTTTCTTT. Translated, it gives CASSLGLTEAFF.